This section outlines one TCR beta chain sequence together with its context. The CDR3 contains 16 residues. Per the germline V gene, CDR1 is SGHTA and CDR2 is FQGNSA. Germline trimming cut 5 bases from V and 5 bases from J; bases unmatched to any gene: 9. Using immunoSEQ multiplex PCR, the repertoire was profiled, and TCRdb retains in-frame clones only, with some absent. This sample has 55,000 or so clones; roughly 80% occur once, and the top ten carry approximately 5.9%. This entry belongs to a study of blood T cell repertoires in COVID-19. The sequence was obtained from a human donor in a cohort sampled during active or convalescent COVID-19. Specimen: peripheral blood. This chain uses TRBV7-2 with TRBJ2-1; 10 bases align to TRBD2. CDR3 amino acids: CASSPLGLAENNEQFF. In DNA, the CDR3 is TGTGCCAGCAGCCCCCTCGGACTAGCGGAAAACAATGAGCAGTTCTTC.